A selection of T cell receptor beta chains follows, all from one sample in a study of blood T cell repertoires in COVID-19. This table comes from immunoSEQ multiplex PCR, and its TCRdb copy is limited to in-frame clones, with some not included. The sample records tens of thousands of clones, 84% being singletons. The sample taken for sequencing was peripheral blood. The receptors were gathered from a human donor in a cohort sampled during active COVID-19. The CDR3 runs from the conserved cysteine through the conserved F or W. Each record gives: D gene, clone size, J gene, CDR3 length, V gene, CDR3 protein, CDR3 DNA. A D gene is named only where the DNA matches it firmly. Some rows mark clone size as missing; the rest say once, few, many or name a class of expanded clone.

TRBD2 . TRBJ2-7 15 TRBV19 CASSVQRGPSYEQYF TGTGCCAGTAGTGTCCAGCGGGGCCCCTCCTACGAGCAGTACTTC
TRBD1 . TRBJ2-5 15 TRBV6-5 CASSQADRGPKTQYF TGTGCCAGCAGCCAGGCGGACAGGGGGCCTAAGACCCAGTACTTC
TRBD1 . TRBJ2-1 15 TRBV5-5 CASRLTGGSYNEQFF TGTGCCAGCAGATTAACAGGGGGCTCCTACAATGAGCAGTTCTTC
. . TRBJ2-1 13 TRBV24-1 CATGDSLPDEQFF TGTGCCACCGGGGACTCCTTACCCGATGAGCAGTTCTTC
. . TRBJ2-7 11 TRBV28 CASSFVYEQYF TGTGCCAGCAGTTTCGTCTACGAGCAGTACTTC
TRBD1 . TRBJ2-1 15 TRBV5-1 CASAEGQGWRNEQFF TGCGCCAGTGCGGAGGGACAGGGGTGGCGGAATGAGCAGTTCTTC
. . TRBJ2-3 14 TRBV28 CASSPGGSTDTQYF TGTGCCAGCAGTCCGGGCGGGAGCACAGATACGCAGTATTTT
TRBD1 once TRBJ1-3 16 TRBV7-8 CASSLQQGSSGNTIYF TGTGCCAGCAGCTTACAACAGGGGAGCTCTGGAAACACCATATATTTT
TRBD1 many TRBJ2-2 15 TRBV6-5 CASRPDRGQGGELFF TGTGCCAGCAGGCCCGACAGGGGGCAAGGCGGGGAGCTGTTTTTT
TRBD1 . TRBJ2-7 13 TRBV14 CASSQGRGYEQYF TGTGCCAGCAGCCAAGGCAGGGGGTACGAGCAGTACTTC
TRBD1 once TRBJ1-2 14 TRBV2 CASSGTGGSYGYTF TGTGCCAGCAGTGGGACAGGGGGCTCGTATGGCTACACCTTC
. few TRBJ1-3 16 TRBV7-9 CASSLVSSGSGNTIYF TGTGCCAGCAGCTTAGTTTCATCGGGGTCTGGAAACACCATATATTTT
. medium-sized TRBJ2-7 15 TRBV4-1 CASSQDLAPGYEQYF TGCGCCAGCAGCCAAGATCTGGCACCGGGCTACGAGCAGTACTTC
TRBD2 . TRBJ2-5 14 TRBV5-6 CASDTSGYQETQYF TGTGCCAGCGATACTAGCGGGTACCAAGAGACCCAGTACTTC
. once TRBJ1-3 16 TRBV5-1 CASSLGEQGSGNTIYF TGCGCCAGCAGCTTGGGAGAACAGGGCTCTGGAAACACCATATATTTT
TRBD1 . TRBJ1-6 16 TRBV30 CAWKSGTGAYNSPLHF TGTGCCTGGAAATCCGGGACAGGAGCCTATAATTCACCCCTCCACTTT
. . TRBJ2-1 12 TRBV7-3 CASSPATGLQFF TGTGCCAGCAGCCCCGCCACAGGGCTCCAGTTCTTC
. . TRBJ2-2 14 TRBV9 CASSASLNTGELFF TGTGCCAGCAGCGCCTCACTCAACACCGGGGAGCTGTTTTTT
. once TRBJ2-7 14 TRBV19 CAPQPSRSSYEQYF TGTGCCCCCCAGCCAAGTAGGAGCTCCTACGAGCAGTACTTC
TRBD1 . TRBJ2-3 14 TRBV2 CASNRDRAADTQYF TGTGCCAGCAACCGGGACAGGGCCGCAGATACGCAGTATTTT
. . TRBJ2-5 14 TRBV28 CASSGVTGTETQYF TGTGCCAGCAGTGGTGTGACAGGAACAGAGACCCAGTACTTC
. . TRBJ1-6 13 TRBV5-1 CASSSGLNSPLHF TGCGCCAGCAGCTCGGGACTAAATTCACCCCTCCACTTT
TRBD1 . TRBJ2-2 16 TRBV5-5 CASSLIAGGRGGELFF TGTGCCAGCAGCTTGATCGCAGGGGGCAGGGGCGGGGAGCTGTTTTTT
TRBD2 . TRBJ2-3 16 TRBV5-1 CASSPPSGGVTDTQYF TGCGCCAGCAGCCCACCGTCTGGGGGGGTCACAGATACGCAGTATTTT
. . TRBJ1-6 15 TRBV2 CASTPWTEEVSPLHF TGTGCCAGCACCCCTTGGACAGAGGAGGTCTCACCCCTCCACTTT
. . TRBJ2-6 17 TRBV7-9 CASSFQSTGSGANVLTF TGTGCCAGCAGCTTCCAAAGTACAGGCTCTGGGGCCAACGTCCTGACTTTC
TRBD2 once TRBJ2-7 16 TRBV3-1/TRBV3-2 CASSPYLAGLSYEQYF TGTGCCAGCAGCCCCTACCTAGCGGGACTTTCCTACGAGCAGTACTTC
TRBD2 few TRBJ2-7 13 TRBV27 CASSLWADGRRYF TGTGCCAGCAGTTTATGGGCGGACGGGAGGAGGTACTTC
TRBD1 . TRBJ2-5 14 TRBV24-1 CATSPGTGIETQYF TGTGCCACCAGTCCCGGGACAGGGATAGAGACCCAGTACTTC
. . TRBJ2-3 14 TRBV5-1 CASSARLFTDTQYF TGCGCCAGCAGCGCGAGACTTTTCACAGATACGCAGTATTTT
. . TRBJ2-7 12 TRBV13 CASGFGNYEQYF TGTGCCAGCGGTTTCGGGAACTACGAGCAGTACTTC
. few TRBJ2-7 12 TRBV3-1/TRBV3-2 CASSLRVYEQYF TGTGCCAGCAGCCTCAGGGTATACGAGCAGTACTTC
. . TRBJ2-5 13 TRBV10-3 CAAGGGHQETQYF TGTGCCGCTGGGGGCGGACACCAAGAGACCCAGTACTTC
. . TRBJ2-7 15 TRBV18 CASSRNPGGNYEQYF TGTGCCAGCTCACGAAACCCCGGCGGAAACTACGAGCAGTACTTC
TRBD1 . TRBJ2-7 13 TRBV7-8 CASSLSGGIEQYF TGTGCCAGCAGCTTATCAGGGGGCATCGAGCAGTACTTC
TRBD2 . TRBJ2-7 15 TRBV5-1 CASSPMGGSSYEQYF TGCGCCAGCAGCCCTATGGGGGGGAGCTCCTACGAGCAGTACTTC
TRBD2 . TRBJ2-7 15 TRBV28 CASSRTSGTIYEQYF TGTGCCAGCAGTCGAACTAGCGGGACGATCTACGAGCAGTACTTC
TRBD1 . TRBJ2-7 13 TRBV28 CASSSTGLHEQYF TGTGCCAGCAGTTCGACAGGGCTGCACGAGCAGTACTTC
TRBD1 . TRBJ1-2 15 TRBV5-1 CASSPDRGRGKGYTF TGCGCCAGCAGCCCCGACAGGGGGCGAGGGAAAGGCTACACCTTC
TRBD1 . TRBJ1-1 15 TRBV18 CASSPPAGGGTEAFF TGTGCCAGCTCACCACCGGCAGGGGGCGGGACTGAAGCTTTCTTT
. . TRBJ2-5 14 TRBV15 CATAGGGAGETQYF TGTGCCACCGCCGGAGGGGGGGCAGGTGAGACCCAGTACTTC
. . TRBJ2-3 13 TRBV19 CASSIGDPDTQYF TGTGCCAGTAGTATTGGAGATCCAGATACGCAGTATTTT
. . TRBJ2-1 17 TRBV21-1 CASSKGGSGQGDNEQFF TGTGCCAGCAGCAAAGGGGGATCGGGACAGGGAGACAATGAGCAGTTCTTC
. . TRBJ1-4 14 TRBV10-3 CAISVGRDYEKLFF TGTGCCATCAGTGTGGGCAGGGACTACGAAAAACTGTTTTTT
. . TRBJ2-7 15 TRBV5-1 CASSPQALSSYEQYF TGCGCCAGCAGCCCCCAAGCCCTATCCTCCTACGAGCAGTACTTC
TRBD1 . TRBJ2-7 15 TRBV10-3 CAISKAGGSNYEQYF TGTGCCATCAGTAAAGCAGGGGGTTCCAACTACGAGCAGTACTTC
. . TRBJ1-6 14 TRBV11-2 CASTAGGNNSPLHF TGTGCCAGCACCGCGGGAGGGAATAATTCACCCCTCCACTTT
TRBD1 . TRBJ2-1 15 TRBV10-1 CASSATGQGLNEQFF TGCGCCAGCAGTGCCACGGGACAGGGGCTCAATGAGCAGTTCTTC
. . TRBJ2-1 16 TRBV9 CASSVELAGAYNEQFF TGTGCCAGCAGCGTAGAACTGGCGGGGGCTTACAATGAGCAGTTCTTC
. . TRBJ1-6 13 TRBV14 CASSQQGSSPLHF TGTGCCAGCAGCCAACAAGGGAGTTCACCCCTCCACTTT
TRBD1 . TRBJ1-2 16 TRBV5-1 CASSLGGTGARSGYTF TGCGCCAGCAGCTTGGGCGGGACAGGGGCCCGGAGCGGCTACACCTTC
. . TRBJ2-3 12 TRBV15 CATSRDSYTQYF TGTGCCACCAGCAGAGACAGTTATACGCAGTATTTT
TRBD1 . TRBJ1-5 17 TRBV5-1 CASSLGQGDLSNQPQHF TGCGCCAGCAGCTTGGGACAGGGGGACCTTAGCAATCAGCCCCAGCATTTT
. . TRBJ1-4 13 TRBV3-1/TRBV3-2 CASSQQGGEKLFF TGTGCCAGCAGCCAGCAGGGTGGCGAAAAACTGTTTTTT
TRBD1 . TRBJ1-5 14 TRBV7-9 CASSLDRADQPQHF TGTGCCAGCAGTTTAGACAGGGCGGATCAGCCCCAGCATTTT